The 29 T cell receptor beta chains in this list originate from one sample, sequenced in a study of OX40 agonist ivuxolimab in advanced cancers. Some clones are missing from TCRdb's copy, which holds only in-frame ones; the method was immunoSEQ multiplex PCR. The sample has just under 75,000 clones; 80% to 95% are singletons. The specimen was CD4+ or CD8+ T cells sorted from blood, collected in a trial of the OX40 agonist ivuxolimab. These receptors were obtained from an adult with an advanced solid tumor such as melanoma, head and neck, liver or kidney cancer.

The chain is built from TRBV7-9 and TRBJ1-1; 7 nucleotides agree with TRBD1. Germline lookup yields CDR1 SEHNR and CDR2 FQNEAQ (reference sequence). The ends lost 7 bases at V and 5 bases at J; junction bases unmatched: 22. There are 18 residues in the CDR3. CDR3 protein: CASTLVRIRGAGETEAFF. The DNA of the CDR3 is TGTGCCAGCACCCTAGTTCGGATCAGGGGGGCAGGTGAGACTGAAGCTTTCTTT.

The CDR3 sequence is CAIGGDRGFEAFF. The CDR3 coding sequence is TGTGCCATCGGGGGAGACAGGGGTTTCGAAGCTTTCTTT. The genes are TRBV10-3 and TRBJ1-1; 8 bases are a match to TRBD1. V shed 8 bases, J shed 8 bases, and the junction held 10 bases outside the gene matches. Germline-derived CDR1 and CDR2 are ENHRY and SYGVKD. There are 13 residues in the CDR3.

This sequence joins TRBV4-2 and TRBJ1-3; no firm D call. Per germline, CDR1 LGHNA and CDR2 YNFKEQ. Trimming left V 1 base short and J 3 bases short, with 7 bases between. This CDR3 comprises 14 residues. The CDR3 sequence: CASSQGGYGNTIYF. The CDR3 coding sequence is TGTGCCAGCAGCCAAGGAGGTTATGGAAACACCATATATTTT.

As DNA, the CDR3 is TGTGCCAGCAGTGCCGGGACCCCGGGAGAAGCTTTCTTT. Its protein product is CASSAGTPGEAFF. The chain carries TRBV2 and TRBJ1-1; perhaps TRBD1 as D (5 bases). Germline V gene data show CDR1 as SNHLY and CDR2 as FYNNEI. The germline V and J ends were trimmed by 4 bases and 8 bases, with 14 bases remaining between them. The CDR3 is made up of 13 amino acids.

The gene calls are TRBV19 and TRBJ2-5; 12 bases align to TRBD1. The CDR3 length is 15 residues. Trimming at V came to 6 bases and at J to 5 bases, leaving 7 bases not matched to a gene. Germline V lookup: CDR1 LNHDA, CDR2 SQIVND (reference sequence). CDR3 in DNA: TGTGCCAGTAGCAAGCCGGGGACAGGGGGCGAGACCCAGTACTTC. The encoded protein is CASSKPGTGGETQYF.

The rearrangement uses TRBV5-1 and TRBJ2-1, with TRBD2 identical over 7 bases. With V trimmed by 1 base and J by 3 bases, 7 bases remained unmatched. CDR3 length equals 16 residues. CDR1 SGHRS and CDR2 YFSETQ come from the germline V gene. The CDR3 nucleotides are TGCGCCAGCAGCTTGAGCGCGGGAGCAGGCTACAATGAGCAGTTCTTC. Residues: CASSLSAGAGYNEQFF. Based on the CDR3 plus reference TRBV5-1 and TRBJ2-1, the full variable domain is KAGVTQTPRYLIKTRGQQVTLSCSPISGHRSVSWYQQTPGQGLQFLFEYFSETQRNKGNFPGRFSGRQFSNSRSEMNVSTLELGDSALYLCASSLSAGAGYNEQFFGPGTRLTVL.

The gene calls are TRBV5-1 and TRBJ2-7; possibly TRBD1 or TRBD2 for D (5 bases each). Germline lookup yields CDR1 SGHRS and CDR2 YFSETQ. CDR3 length: 14 amino acids. With 1 base removed from V and 5 bases from J, the gap between germline ends came to 13 bases. DNA of the CDR3: TGCGCCAGCAGCTTGATATGGGGGAGCGACGAGCAGTACTTC. This encodes CASSLIWGSDEQYF.

This clone was detected only once. The chain uses TRBV7-8 and TRBJ1-4; D unresolved. This CDR3 spans 15 amino acids. V was pared by 0 bases and J by 0 bases, with 5 bases between. Germline values: CDR1 SGHVS, CDR2 FQNEAQ. The CDR3 sequence: CASSLAPPTNEKLFF. In DNA form, the CDR3 reads TGTGCCAGCAGCTTAGCGCCTCCAACTAATGAAAAACTGTTTTTT.

The CDR3 protein is CASSKVEVPDALNNEQFF. The CDR3 DNA sequence: TGTGCCAGCAGCAAGGTAGAAGTCCCGGACGCCCTGAATAATGAGCAGTTCTTC. The chain employs TRBV21-1 and TRBJ2-1. TRBV21-1 is a pseudogene. The CDR3 has 18 residues.

This rearrangement joins TRBV7-9 to TRBJ2-7; 8 nucleotides agree with TRBD1. Germline CDR1 is SEHNR and CDR2 is FQNEAQ (reference sequence). The CDR3 contains 15 residues. V lost 5 bases, J lost 4 bases, and 10 bases stayed unmatched. The CDR3 coding sequence is TGTGCCAGCAGCCCAGGGACAGGTGGCTGGTACGAGCAGTACTTC. Translation: CASSPGTGGWYEQYF.

The V gene is TRBV9, the J gene TRBJ2-7; D is uncertain. The CDR3 runs 14 residues. The ends were cut back, 0 bases at V and 0 bases at J, with 7 bases in the middle. Germline values: CDR1 SGDLS, CDR2 YYNGEE. As DNA, the CDR3 is TGTGCCAGCAGCGTAGTTGGCAGCTCCTACGAGCAGTACTTC. Translating it yields CASSVVGSSYEQYF.

This clone was recorded once. The chain uses TRBV5-4 and TRBJ2-1; 8 bases are shared with TRBD2. The ends lost 1 base at V and 10 bases at J; junction bases unmatched: 10. This CDR3 is built from 15 residues. From germline, CDR1 is SGHNT and CDR2 YYREEE (reference sequence). CDR3 nucleotides: TGTGCCAGCAGCTTGCCCGGGAGGGCCTCACGCGAGCAGTTCTTC. Translating gives CASSLPGRASREQFF.

The count of this clone is one. This chain uses TRBV11-2 with TRBJ1-1; D possibly corresponds to TRBD1 (6 bases). CDR3 length equals 15 residues. From germline, CDR1 is SGHAT and CDR2 FQNNGV. Trimming left V 2 bases short and J 1 base short, with 11 bases between. The CDR3 loop is CASSLRGGGNTEAFF. Written as DNA, the CDR3 is TGTGCCAGCAGCTTAAGGGGGGGAGGGAACACTGAAGCTTTCTTT.

This chain joins TRBV11-2 and TRBJ2-7; 9 bases align to TRBD2. The length of the CDR3 is 17 residues. The V gene end was trimmed by 6 bases and the J gene end by 6 bases; junction bases not matched to a gene: 18. Germline CDR1 is SGHAT and CDR2 is FQNNGV. CDR3 in DNA: TGTGCCAGCAGACCTCCCGGGGGGCTAGCGGGAATCCTCGAGCAGTACTTC. Amino acids: CASRPPGGLAGILEQYF.

CDR3: CASSRGTGRTDTQYF. The CDR3 region has the DNA TGTGCCAGCTCACGGGGGACAGGGAGAACAGATACGCAGTATTTT. V gene TRBV18 combines with J gene TRBJ2-3; 9 bases map to TRBD1. J lost 3 bases, V lost 4 bases, and 5 bases had no gene match. The length of the CDR3 is 15 residues. The germline V gene has CDR1 KGHSH and CDR2 LQKENI.

V and J are TRBV7-2 and TRBJ1-5, with a tentative D call TRBD1 (5 bases). V dropped 0 bases and J dropped 4 bases, with 10 bases sitting between them. Germline CDR1 reads SGHTA; CDR2 reads FQGNSA. The CDR3 length is 15 residues. The CDR3 DNA reads TGTGCCAGCAGCTTAGCGGACGGGGGGAATCAGCCCCAGCATTTT. This gives the protein CASSLADGGNQPQHF.

The CDR3 DNA reads as TGTGCCAGCAGTATCAGGGAGAAAATGAACACTGAAGCTTTCTTT. The encoded protein is CASSIREKMNTEAFF. The V gene is TRBV27, the J gene TRBJ1-1, with a tentative D call TRBD1 (5 bases). The CDR3 extends over 15 amino acids. CDR1 MNHEY and CDR2 SMNVEV come from the germline V gene (reference sequence). Trimming shortened V by 5 bases and J by 0 bases, and 13 bases separated the two germline ends.

This chain joins TRBV30 and TRBJ1-1; no firm D call. Germline lookup yields CDR1 GTSNPN and CDR2 SVGIG (reference sequence). Trimming cost V 0 bases and J 11 bases, with 10 bases left between them. This CDR3 comprises 11 residues. The CDR3 bases are TGTGCCTGGAGTGTAGGGCGGAGGGCTTTCTTT. It yields the protein CAWSVGRRAFF.

The chain carries TRBV11-3 and TRBJ2-7; tentative D call: TRBD1 (5 bases). Trimming pared 5 bases from V and 3 bases from J, leaving 11 bases between. The germline V gene encodes CDR1 SGHNT and CDR2 YENEEA. The CDR3 is 13 amino acids. CDR3 DNA sequence: TGTGCCAGCAGCCCCTCAGGGATCTACGAGCAGTACTTC. Translation gives CASSPSGIYEQYF.

In its sample, this clone was seen once. CDR3 loop: CASSLVSGRGQGGELFF. The CDR3 bases are TGTGCCAGCAGCTTAGTTTCGGGCAGGGGGCAAGGCGGGGAGCTGTTTTTT. The chain couples TRBV7-2 to TRBJ2-2; 8 bases are a match to TRBD1. V trimming: 1 base; J trimming: 7 bases; junction bases outside the gene matches: 11. The CDR3 is made up of 17 amino acids. The germline V gene has CDR1 SGHTA and CDR2 FQGNSA.

The rearrangement links TRBV9 to TRBJ1-5; D gene ambiguous. CDR1 and CDR2 from the germline V gene are SGDLS and YYNGEE. V lost 0 bases and J lost 7, with 8 bases in between. The CDR3 sequence is 13 residues long. CDR3 sequence: CASSVGSRQPQHF. The CDR3 region has the DNA TGTGCCAGCAGCGTAGGTTCCCGCCAGCCCCAGCATTTT.

This clone has a single count. V is TRBV21-1 and J is TRBJ1-1. TRBV21-1 is a documented pseudogene. CDR3 size: 12 residues. CDR3 in amino acids: CASNLRGAEAFF. The CDR3 bases are TGTGCCAGTAACCTCCGGGGGGCTGAAGCTTTCTTT.

The V gene is TRBV6-5, the J gene TRBJ1-1, with 7 bases lining up with TRBD1. The V gene's germline CDR1 is MNHEY and CDR2 SVGAGI. This CDR3 has 13 amino acids. Trimming removed 2 bases from V and 4 bases from J; junction bases left unmatched: 1. DNA for the CDR3: TGTGCCAGCAGTTACCAGGGGGGCACTGAAGCTTTCTTT. Translated: CASSYQGGTEAFF.

This chain uses TRBV11-2 with TRBJ2-2; TRBD2 matches 7 bases. Per germline, CDR1 SGHAT and CDR2 FQNNGV. The CDR3 length is 15 residues. V was pared by 3 bases and J by 2 bases, with 3 bases of the junction left unmatched. CDR3 nucleotides: TGTGCCAGCAGCTTGCTAGCGGTAAACACCGGGGAGCTGTTTTTT. Its protein product is CASSLLAVNTGELFF.

This chain links TRBV7-2 with TRBJ2-1, with D possibly TRBD1 on 6 matching bases. Germline-derived CDR1 and CDR2 are SGHTA and FQGNSA. There are 15 residues in the CDR3. Trimming removed 2 bases at V and 2 bases at J, with 10 bases between. CDR3 loop: CASSLSGATYNEQFF. The CDR3 DNA is TGTGCCAGCAGCTTATCAGGGGCAACCTACAATGAGCAGTTCTTC.

The chain is built from TRBV10-2 and TRBJ2-1, with a tentative D call TRBD2 (5 bases). Trimming cost V 7 bases and J 0 bases, with 16 bases left between them. Germline CDR1 is WSHSY and CDR2 is SAAADI. CDR3 length equals 16 residues. CDR3 coding DNA: TGCGCCAGCACGAAATCGCGGGTGAGCTCCTACAATGAGCAGTTCTTC. As protein: CASTKSRVSSYNEQFF.

This clone appeared a few times. V usage is TRBV6-5 and J usage is TRBJ1-1; D not resolved. The CDR3 has 14 residues. Trimming took off 2 bases at V and 1 base at J, with 8 bases between the two ends. Germline V CDR1 and CDR2: MNHEY, SVGAGI. Written as DNA, the CDR3 is TGTGCCAGCAGTTACGGACGGGCGAACACTGAAGCTTTCTTT. Its translation: CASSYGRANTEAFF.

This chain connects TRBV2 to TRBJ2-4; possibly TRBD1 for D (5 bases). Deletions cut 3 bases from V and 4 bases from J, with 25 bases between. Germline assignment: CDR1 SNHLY and CDR2 FYNNEI. This CDR3 has 19 amino acids. CDR3 DNA: TGTGCCAGCAGTGATAGGCAGGGAACGTGGTCTATGGTAAAAAACATTCAGTACTTC. This codes for CASSDRQGTWSMVKNIQYF.

CDR3 in amino acids: CASSYGGNQPQHF. CDR3 DNA: TGTGCCAGCAGTTACGGCGGCAATCAGCCCCAGCATTTT. This rearrangement joins TRBV6-5 to TRBJ1-5; D remains ambiguous. This CDR3 has 13 amino acids. CDR1 and CDR2 (germline): MNHEY, SVGAGI. Trimming cost V 2 bases and J 2 bases, with 4 bases left between them.